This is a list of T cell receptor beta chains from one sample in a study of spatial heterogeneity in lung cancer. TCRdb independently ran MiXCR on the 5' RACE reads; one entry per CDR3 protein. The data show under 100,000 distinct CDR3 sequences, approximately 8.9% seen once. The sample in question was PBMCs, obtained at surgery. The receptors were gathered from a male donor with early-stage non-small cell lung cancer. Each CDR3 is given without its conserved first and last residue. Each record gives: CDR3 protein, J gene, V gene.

CDR3: ASSIQGTLTGELF
J: TRBJ2-2
V: TRBV19

CDR3: ASSLAEEAREY
J: TRBJ2-7
V: TRBV5-5

CDR3: ASSKGSKGASMNTEAF
J: TRBJ1-1
V: TRBV21-1

CDR3: ASSVTGGLETQY
J: TRBJ2-5
V: TRBV9

CDR3: ASSSQGGTDTQY
J: TRBJ2-3
V: TRBV5-1

CDR3: ASSLEDTEAF
J: TRBJ1-1
V: TRBV13

CDR3: ASSPTKDNEQF
J: TRBJ2-1
V: TRBV7-3

CDR3: ASSLVRVPSYEQY
J: TRBJ2-7
V: TRBV27

CDR3: SARGRGALEAF
J: TRBJ1-1
V: TRBV20-1

CDR3: ASSYGHYEQY
J: TRBJ2-7
V: TRBV6-2/TRBV6-3

CDR3: SARGDLLAKNIQY
J: TRBJ2-4
V: TRBV20-1

CDR3: ASSLMQGSYGYT
J: TRBJ1-2
V: TRBV7-2

CDR3: ASSYTGQVGSF
J: TRBJ1-1
V: TRBV6-2/TRBV6-3

CDR3: ASSLQSLAGREQF
J: TRBJ2-1
V: TRBV13

CDR3: ASTVDGSSYEQY
J: TRBJ2-7
V: TRBV7-9

CDR3: ASSQEDGETQY
J: TRBJ2-5
V: TRBV4-2